The 3 T cell receptor beta chains listed next were all sequenced from one sample in a study of shared clonotypes between healthy human individuals. TCRdb's table, derived via immunoSEQ multiplex PCR, lists solely in-frame clones and lacks some. There are about 2 million clones in the sample; 85% to 95% occur only once, and roughly 0.13% lies in the top ten. Input material: naive CD4+ T cells sorted from blood. The subset: CD45RA+ positively selected. The origin of the receptors is a man aged 18 to 30 in good health.

The V call is TRBV5-4, the J call TRBJ2-7, with D maybe TRBD1 (5 bases). The CDR3 covers 12 residues. CDR1 is SGHNT and CDR2 is YYREEE in the germline V gene (reference sequence). V gave up 2 bases and J gave up 5 bases, with 8 bases separating them. CDR3 coding DNA: TGTGCCAGCAGCTTTATGGGGCACGAGCAGTACTTC. It yields the protein CASSFMGHEQYF.

The chain carries TRBV7-2 and TRBJ2-7; 9 bases are a match to TRBD2. CDR3 length: 14 amino acids. The trim removed 3 bases at V and 4 bases at J, leaving 4 bases unmatched. Per the germline V gene, CDR1 is SGHTA and CDR2 is FQGNSA. The CDR3 bases are TGTGCCAGCAGCTTCTCTAGCGGGACTTACGAGCAGTACTTC. As protein: CASSFSSGTYEQYF.

This chain uses TRBV27 with TRBJ2-3; 16 nucleotides align to TRBD2. This CDR3 has 18 residues. Per germline, CDR1 MNHEY and CDR2 SMNVEV (reference sequence). The V segment lost 2 bases and the J segment 0 bases; nucleotides outside the gene matches: 2. The CDR3 loop is CASSLLGLAGGSTDTQYF. The CDR3 DNA sequence: TGTGCCAGCAGTTTACTGGGACTAGCGGGAGGGAGCACAGATACGCAGTATTTT.